Listed below are T cell receptor beta chains from one sample, sequenced in a study of vaccination effects on CD4 cells after COVID-19. Which antigens these TCRs recognize remains unknown. Sequenced by immunoSEQ multiplex PCR; TCRdb stores in-frame clones only, minus some. Here the sample spans about 22,000 clones, approximately 70% being singletons. Sequenced here: CD4+ T cells from PBMCs cultured with HCoV-229E spike peptides, sampled before COVID-19 vaccination. All receptors come from a human donor who received a COVID-19 vaccine. The CDR3 runs from the conserved cysteine through the conserved F or W. Each record gives: J gene, V gene, D gene, clone size, CDR3 DNA, CDR3 protein. The D gene is left open where the match is weak. A clone size is listed for some rows: how often the clone was seen (once, few, many), or a class if it is expanded.

>TRBJ2-3|TRBV27|.|.
TGTGCCAGCAGGGGGGGCGGGACCCACACAGATACGCAGTATTTT
CASRGGGTHTDTQYF
>TRBJ2-7|TRBV10-3|TRBD1|.
TGTGCCACCCAACAGGGGGCGAATTACTACGAGCAGTACTTC
CATQQGANYYEQYF
>TRBJ1-2|TRBV29-1|.|.
TGCAGCGTTGAAGGATTTGTAGGGGCTCCGGAAAGGTATGGCTACACCTTC
CSVEGFVGAPERYGYTF
>TRBJ1-5|TRBV4-1|.|.
TGCGCCAGCAGCCAAGGAAGTTGGGGGCGGAGAACCAATCAGCCCCAGCATTTT
CASSQGSWGRRTNQPQHF
>TRBJ2-1|TRBV19|.|once
TGTGCCAGTAGTATAGAAGTGCGGAGATCCTACAATGAGCAGTTCTTC
CASSIEVRRSYNEQFF
>TRBJ1-2|TRBV3-1/TRBV3-2|.|few
TGTGCCAGCAGCCTCCTGGGGGAGAACTATGGCTACACCTTC
CASSLLGENYGYTF
>TRBJ2-1|TRBV11-3|TRBD2|.
TGTGCCAGCAGCTCCCTAGGGACTAGGGGGGAGAATGAGCAGTTCTTC
CASSSLGTRGENEQFF
>TRBJ2-7|TRBV6-2/TRBV6-3|TRBD1|.
TGTGCCAGCAGTTCCCGGTCCGTGGCGGGACAGGTGTACGAGCAGTACTTC
CASSSRSVAGQVYEQYF
>TRBJ1-1|TRBV7-6|.|few
TGTGCCAGCAGACCCGGGACACCAAACACTGAAGCTTTCTTT
CASRPGTPNTEAFF
>TRBJ2-7|TRBV4-2|TRBD2|.
TGTGCCAGCAGCCAGGCCGGGACTAGCGGGACCGGCTCCTACGAGCAGTACTTC
CASSQAGTSGTGSYEQYF
>TRBJ1-2|TRBV11-2|.|.
TGTGCCAGCAGCTTACAGGGCTACTATGGCTACACCTTC
CASSLQGYYGYTF
>TRBJ1-4|TRBV18|.|.
TGTGCCAGCTCACCAAGAGGGAGCAGGAGGGATGAAAAACTGTTTTTT
CASSPRGSRRDEKLFF
>TRBJ1-2|TRBV7-9|.|.
TGTGCCAGCAGCTTAGTCGCGGACGGCTATGGCTACACCTTC
CASSLVADGYGYTF
>TRBJ1-2|TRBV18|TRBD1|.
TGTGCCAGCTCACAGCAGGGGGACTATGGCTACACCTTC
CASSQQGDYGYTF
>TRBJ1-2|TRBV9|.|.
TGTGCCAGCAGCGTAGATAGGCTTCAGGATGGCTACACCTTC
CASSVDRLQDGYTF
>TRBJ2-7|TRBV7-7|TRBD2|.
TGTGCCAGCAGCTTAGCCGAGGGGACTAGCTTCGAGCAGTACTTC
CASSLAEGTSFEQYF
>TRBJ2-3|TRBV10-3|TRBD2|.
TGTGCCATCAGGGGGGGACTAGTTGGCACAGATACGCAGTATTTT
CAIRGGLVGTDTQYF
>TRBJ2-5|TRBV7-9|.|few
TGTGCCAGCAGCTTACCCCCCTTGGAGACCCAGTACTTC
CASSLPPLETQYF
>TRBJ2-3|TRBV10-1|.|.
TGCGCCAGCAGCCAAGGACATGCAACAGATACGCAGTATTTT
CASSQGHATDTQYF
>TRBJ2-7|TRBV14|TRBD1|.
TGTGCCAGCAGCTCCCGACAGGGGGCGACGCGAGAGCAGTACTTC
CASSSRQGATREQYF
>TRBJ2-6|TRBV7-2|.|few
TGTGCCAGCAGCTTAGGGTTGAGGTTTGGGGCCAACGTCCTGACTTTC
CASSLGLRFGANVLTF
>TRBJ2-5|TRBV5-4|.|.
TGTGCCAGCAGCCAGCAAGATCGGGAGACCCAGTACTTC
CASSQQDRETQYF
>TRBJ2-7|TRBV6-1|.|once
TGTGCCAGCAGTGAAAGACAGGTATTAGAGCAGTACTTC
CASSERQVLEQYF
>TRBJ2-7|TRBV7-8|TRBD2|once
TGTGCCAGCAGCTATAGCGGGGGGATGGACGAGCAGTACTTC
CASSYSGGMDEQYF
>TRBJ1-3|TRBV7-9|TRBD1|.
TGTGCCAGCAGCACGGACAGGGTATCTGGAAACACCATATATTTT
CASSTDRVSGNTIYF
>TRBJ1-1|TRBV9|.|.
TGTGCCAGCAGCGTATGGCCAGGGGCCCTATTGAACACTGAAGCTTTCTTT
CASSVWPGALLNTEAFF
>TRBJ1-2|TRBV30|TRBD1|.
TGTGCCTGGAGGCGACAGGGGTCTAACTATGGCTACACCTTC
CAWRRQGSNYGYTF
>TRBJ1-4|TRBV6-6|TRBD1|.
TGTGCCAGCAGCCGGACAGGAACAACTAATGAAAAACTGTTTTTT
CASSRTGTTNEKLFF
>TRBJ2-1|TRBV11-2|TRBD2|.
TGTGCCAGCAGACCAACTAGCGGACCTTTCGATGAGCAGTTCTTC
CASRPTSGPFDEQFF
>TRBJ1-5|TRBV5-5|.|.
TGTGCCAGCAGCCCACTTATGCGGGGGCATGATCAGCCCCAGCATTTT
CASSPLMRGHDQPQHF
>TRBJ1-3|TRBV30|.|.
TGTGCCTGGACTAACCTCGGGAGCTCTGGAAACACCATATATTTT
CAWTNLGSSGNTIYF
>TRBJ1-6|TRBV9|.|.
TGTGCCAGCAGCCAGCACGAGGGGTTTCGTAATTCACCCCTCCACTTT
CASSQHEGFRNSPLHF
>TRBJ1-2|TRBV6-5|TRBD1|.
TGTGCCAGCAGTTACTCGGGACAGGGGCTGAGAAGCGGCTACACCTTC
CASSYSGQGLRSGYTF
>TRBJ1-1|TRBV7-9|TRBD1|once
TGTGCCAGCAGCTTAGGGGGGACAGGGGATTGGGCCACTGAAGCTTTCTTT
CASSLGGTGDWATEAFF
>TRBJ2-3|TRBV5-5|TRBD1|.
TGTGCCAGCAGCCCCCAGGGACAGCACACAGATACGCAGTATTTT
CASSPQGQHTDTQYF
>TRBJ1-2|TRBV29-1|TRBD1|once
TGCAGCGCTACAGGGGCGGGGTACTATGGCTACACCTTC
CSATGAGYYGYTF
>TRBJ1-4|TRBV19|.|.
TGTGCCAGTAGAACAGGGCCTGAAAAACTGTTTTTT
CASRTGPEKLFF
>TRBJ1-5|TRBV4-1|.|few
TGCGCCAGCAGCCAAGCCACAAATCAGCCCCAGCATTTT
CASSQATNQPQHF
>TRBJ1-5|TRBV7-2|TRBD1|.
TGTGCCAGCAGCTTAGGGACAGGACTGGGCCAGCCCCAGCATTTT
CASSLGTGLGQPQHF
>TRBJ1-2|TRBV6-5|.|.
TGTGCCAGCAGTTACTCGGTACGGGAGAACTATGGCTACACCTTC
CASSYSVRENYGYTF
>TRBJ1-4|TRBV6-5|TRBD1|once
TGTGCCAGCAGGACAGGGGGATATGAAAAACTGTTTTTT
CASRTGGYEKLFF
>TRBJ2-1|TRBV3-1/TRBV3-2|.|.
TGTGCCAGCAGCCTCGACAATGAGCAGTTCTTC
CASSLDNEQFF
>TRBJ1-6|TRBV19|.|once
TGTGCCAGTAGTGCCCTAGGGATAGGGTCGAATTCACCCCTCCACTTT
CASSALGIGSNSPLHF
>TRBJ1-4|TRBV6-5|.|.
TGTGCCAGCGCCAGGGCATGGGAACTGTTTTTT
CASARAWELFF
>TRBJ1-5|TRBV5-5|.|.
TGTGCCAGCAGCAGTGACAGGAGATACAATCAGCCCCAGCATTTT
CASSSDRRYNQPQHF
>TRBJ1-3|TRBV5-1|.|.
TGCGCCAGCAGCGAGACTTCTGGGAGCGCTGGAAACACCATATATTTT
CASSETSGSAGNTIYF
>TRBJ2-7|TRBV7-9|TRBD2|few
TGTGCCAGCAGCTCCGCGCGACTAGCGGGGCACTACGAGCAGTACTTC
CASSSARLAGHYEQYF
>TRBJ1-1|TRBV9|.|.
TGTGCCAGCAGCGTTAGGGGGGGCACTGAAGCTTTCTTT
CASSVRGGTEAFF
>TRBJ1-5|TRBV7-2|.|.
TGTGCCAGCAGCGGGGGGCGTGATCAGCCCCAGCATTTT
CASSGGRDQPQHF
>TRBJ2-7|TRBV5-4|TRBD2|.
TGTGCCAGCAGCTTTGCGGGAGGTCCCTGGGAGCAGTACTTC
CASSFAGGPWEQYF
>TRBJ2-7|TRBV5-1|TRBD2|few
TGCGCCAGCAGCCTTGAAGCGGGGGGGTCCTACGAGCAGTACTTC
CASSLEAGGSYEQYF
>TRBJ1-1|TRBV28|TRBD1|once
TGTGCCAGCGCACAGACAGGGGGCGCGGACACTGAAGCTTTCTTT
CASAQTGGADTEAFF
>TRBJ2-3|TRBV6-5|.|.
TGTGCCAGCAGACAGAGCACAGATACGCAGTATTTT
CASRQSTDTQYF
>TRBJ2-7|TRBV3-1/TRBV3-2|.|.
TGTGCCAGCAGCCAAGGGAAGCGGAGCTCCTACGAGCAGTACTTC
CASSQGKRSSYEQYF
>TRBJ1-3|TRBV5-5|.|.
TGTGCCAGCAGCTTGGAGCAGGGGAAACCTGGAAACACCATATATTTT
CASSLEQGKPGNTIYF
>TRBJ2-2|TRBV18|TRBD1|.
TGTGCCAGCTCACCACTCGGACAGGGGAACACCGGGGAGCTGTTTTTT
CASSPLGQGNTGELFF
>TRBJ1-4|TRBV6-5|.|.
TGTGCCAGCAGTTACTCGGGGAGGGATGAAAAACTGTTTTTT
CASSYSGRDEKLFF
>TRBJ2-1|TRBV6-2/TRBV6-3|.|once
TGTGCCAGCAGCTCTGACACCTACAATGAGCAGTTCTTC
CASSSDTYNEQFF